Below are 15 T cell receptor beta chains sequenced from a single sample in a study of blood T cells in healthy people across ages. It was with a sample-barcoded 5' primer and a J-beta primer mix that a second PCR of roughly 7 to 11 cycles was run. A single record per CDR3 protein comes from TCRdb applying MiXCR to the 5' RACE reads. The table includes hundreds of thousands of distinct CDR3 sequences, less than 45% detected once. Sequencing used blood. The receptor source for this set is an elderly man in good health.

The chain uses TRBV20-1 and TRBJ2-4; D might be TRBD1 or TRBD2, each matching 5 bases. The DNA end is more similar to TRBJ2-7, so the J call may be wrong. Germline CDR1 DFQATT, CDR2 SNEGSKA (reference sequence). The CDR3 totals 14 residues. CDR3 region: CSAPNRDLSYEQYF. The DNA of the CDR3 is TGCAGTGCTCCCAACCGGGACCTTTCCTACGAGCAGTACTTC.

The genes are TRBV7-2 and TRBJ2-3; perhaps TRBD2 as D (6 bases). The CDR3 is 16 amino acids. Deletions cut 1 base from V and 3 bases from J, with 14 bases between. Germline lookup yields CDR1 SGHTA and CDR2 FQGNSA. CDR3 sequence reads: CASSLGSRGLTDTQYF. The CDR3 nucleotides are TGTGCCAGCAGCTTAGGGTCTCGGGGGTTAACAGATACGCAGTATTTT.

V gene TRBV7-2 combines with J gene TRBJ2-1; D not resolved. The J call is uncertain, as TRBJ2-7 better fits the DNA end. Germline V lookup: CDR1 SGHTA, CDR2 FQGNSA. The CDR3 length is 18 residues. The CDR3: CASSIGPLTGYSYNEQYF. Written as DNA, the CDR3 is TGTGCCAGCAGCATAGGTCCGCTGACTGGATACTCCTACAATGAGCAGTACTTC.

V is TRBV20-1 and J is TRBJ1-6; tentative D call: TRBD1 (6 bases). CDR1 DFQATT and CDR2 SNEGSKA come from the germline V gene (reference sequence). The CDR3 is 13 amino acids. The V end lost 6 bases, the J end lost 8 bases, and 14 bases lay between the germline ends. The CDR3 loop is CSAGAAGDSPLHF. Here the CDR3 DNA reads TGCAGTGCGGGGGCGGCAGGGGATTCACCCCTCCACTTT.

The J gene is TRBJ2-4, the V gene TRBV25-1; 8 nucleotides line up with TRBD1. The closer fit of TRBJ2-7 to the DNA end suggests the J call may be wrong. Germline V gives CDR1 MGHDK, CDR2 SYGVNS. The length of the CDR3 is 16 residues. The CDR3 loop reads CASSASPGRGQDEQYF. As DNA, the CDR3 is TGTGCCAGCAGTGCCTCCCCAGGCAGGGGGCAAGACGAGCAGTACTTC.

This clonotype was seen more than once but under ten times. This rearrangement joins TRBV6-1 to TRBJ1-5; maybe TRBD1 (5 bases). CDR1 MNHNS and CDR2 SASEGT come from the germline V gene. CDR3 length: 15 amino acids. Trimming took 2 bases from V and 6 from J, leaving 14 bases between them. The CDR3 nucleotides read TGTGCCAGCAGTGAAATGCGGGGCGGGGGTCAGCCCCAGCATTTT. Its protein product is CASSEMRGGGQPQHF.

The chain recombines TRBV9 with TRBJ2-2; TRBD2 might be the D (5 bases). The CDR3 runs to 15 residues. Germline V gene lookup returns CDR1 SGDLS and CDR2 YYNGEE. Trimming took off 0 bases at V and 2 bases at J, with 8 bases between the two ends. CDR3 sequence (DNA): TGTGCCAGCAGCGTAGGAGGGTCCAACACCGGGGAGCTGTTTTTT. Encoded protein: CASSVGGSNTGELFF.

This clonotype was counted many times. The chain has TRBV6-2 or TRBV6-3 and TRBJ2-3; 7 nucleotides line up with TRBD1. Germline V gene lookup returns CDR1 MNHEY and CDR2 SVGEGT. V lost 5 bases and J lost 3; bases outside the gene matches: 5. This CDR3 has 14 residues. The CDR3 is CASSTSTGTDTQYF. The CDR3 DNA is TGTGCCAGCAGTACCTCGACAGGGACAGATACGCAGTATTTT.

This clonotype was found many times. This chain links TRBV3-1 with TRBJ2-4; weak D call: TRBD1 (5 bases). V shed 4 bases and J shed 0 bases, with 7 bases lying between them. This CDR3 is 14 amino acids long. CDR1 is LGHDT and CDR2 is YNNKEL in the germline V gene (reference sequence). CDR3 region: CASSPTVAKNIQYF. CDR3 bases: TGTGCCAGCAGCCCGACAGTAGCCAAAAACATTCAGTACTTC.

V and J are TRBV7-2 and TRBJ2-3; D unresolved. With 8 bases removed from V and 4 bases from J, the gap between germline ends came to 13 bases. This CDR3 has 13 residues. The V gene's germline CDR1 is SGHTA and CDR2 FQGNSA. The CDR3 loop is CASASSGPDTQYF. The CDR3 DNA sequence: TGTGCCAGCGCCTCCAGTGGACCAGATACGCAGTATTTT.

This clonotype appeared a few times. The chain recombines TRBV19 with TRBJ2-6, with D possibly TRBD1 on 6 matching bases. The CDR3 contains 15 residues. Trimming shortened V by 7 bases and J by 1 base, and 11 bases separated the two germline ends. CDR1 is LNHDA, CDR2 SQIVND, per germline (reference sequence). The CDR3 sequence is CASNMQGSGANVLTF. CDR3 sequence (DNA): TGTGCCAGTAACATGCAGGGGTCTGGGGCCAACGTCCTGACTTTC.

This clonotype was observed once. The junction differs from germline at one of its ends, possibly a read error. The V and J genes are TRBV2 and TRBJ2-1; D may be TRBD1 (6 bases). The CDR3 runs to 15 residues. The germline V gene encodes CDR1 SNHLY and CDR2 FYNNEI. The CDR3 DNA reads as TGTGCCTGCAGTGAACGGACAGTACTATACAATGAGCAGTTCTTC. Translated, it gives CACSERTVLYNEQFF. The entire variable domain, with the rest obtained from reference TRBV2 and TRBJ2-1, is as follows: EPEVTQTPSHQVTQMGQEVILRCVPISNHLYFYWYRQILGQKVEFLVSFYNNEISEKSEIFDDQFSVERPDGSNFTLKIRSTKLEDSAMYFCACSERTVLYNEQFFGPGTRLTVL.

This rearrangement joins TRBV5-1 to TRBJ1-1; D possibly corresponds to TRBD1 (5 bases). Trimming pared 4 bases from V and 4 bases from J, leaving 17 bases between. Germline-derived CDR1 and CDR2 are SGHRS and YFSETQ. The CDR3 loop spans 15 amino acids. The CDR3 sequence: CASSPPSGEVTEAFF. CDR3 coding DNA: TGCGCCAGCAGCCCCCCGTCGGGGGAGGTCACTGAAGCTTTCTTT.

Turning to this clonotype: A junction end diverges from the germline sequence, so it may reflect a read error. The gene calls are TRBV4-2 and TRBJ1-1; TRBD1 matches at 9 bases. Germline lookup yields CDR1 LGHNA and CDR2 YNFKEQ. This CDR3 is built from 17 residues. In DNA form, the CDR3 reads TGTTCCAGCAGCCGAGGAGGGACAGGGAGGGCGAACACTGAAGCTTTCTTT. Encoded protein: CSSSRGGTGRANTEAFF.

This clonotype was seen only a few times. The chain links TRBV7-8 to TRBJ2-4, with 9 bases fitting TRBD2. This CDR3 is built from 20 residues. CDR1 is SGHVS and CDR2 is FQNEAQ in the germline V gene. Trimming removed 0 bases from V and 3 bases from J; junction bases left unmatched: 15. CDR3 amino acids: CASSLAVSGSLGWGKNIQYF. CDR3 in DNA: TGTGCCAGCAGCTTAGCGGTTAGCGGGAGTCTCGGTTGGGGCAAAAACATTCAGTACTTC. Full variable domain (remainder filled in from reference TRBV7-8 and TRBJ2-4): GAGVSQSPRYKVAKRGQDVALRCDPISGHVSLFWYQQALGQGPEFLTYFQNEAQLDKSGLPSDRFFAERPEGSVSTLKIQRTQQEDSAVYLCASSLAVSGSLGWGKNIQYFGAGTRLSVL.